This TCR beta chain emerged from a study of CD8 T cells in ankylosing spondylitis. Whole-study findings and limits: As reported, disease-linked clones showed significant enrichment in matched ankylosing spondylitis synovial fluid. A number of the motif variants had already been described in reactive arthritis synovial fluid and blood. Several highly homologous variants made up a TCR beta motif that seemed to typify ankylosing spondylitis blood.

About this clonotype itself: Antigen: not known.

CDR1 SNHLY and CDR2 FYNNEI come from the germline V gene. Trimming pared 7 bases from V and 2 bases from J, leaving 14 bases between. The CDR3 sequence is 15 residues long. Generation of TCR beta libraries employed quantitative 5'-RACE incorporating molecular barcodes. TCRdb redid the calling of the 5' RACE reads with MiXCR, one entry per CDR3 protein. This sample yields some 200,000 distinct CDR3 sequences, of which around 6.6% are seen a single time; more than 13% belongs to the top ten. The sample taken for sequencing was blood, either unsorted or a sorted T cell fraction (not recorded which). The chain links TRBV2 to TRBJ2-2; D perhaps matches TRBD1 (5 bases). The clonotype was recovered from a male donor with ankylosing spondylitis. The CDR3 protein is CASNSWGGNTGELFF. CDR3 DNA sequence: TGTGCCAGCAATAGTTGGGGCGGTAACACCGGGGAGCTGTTTTTT.